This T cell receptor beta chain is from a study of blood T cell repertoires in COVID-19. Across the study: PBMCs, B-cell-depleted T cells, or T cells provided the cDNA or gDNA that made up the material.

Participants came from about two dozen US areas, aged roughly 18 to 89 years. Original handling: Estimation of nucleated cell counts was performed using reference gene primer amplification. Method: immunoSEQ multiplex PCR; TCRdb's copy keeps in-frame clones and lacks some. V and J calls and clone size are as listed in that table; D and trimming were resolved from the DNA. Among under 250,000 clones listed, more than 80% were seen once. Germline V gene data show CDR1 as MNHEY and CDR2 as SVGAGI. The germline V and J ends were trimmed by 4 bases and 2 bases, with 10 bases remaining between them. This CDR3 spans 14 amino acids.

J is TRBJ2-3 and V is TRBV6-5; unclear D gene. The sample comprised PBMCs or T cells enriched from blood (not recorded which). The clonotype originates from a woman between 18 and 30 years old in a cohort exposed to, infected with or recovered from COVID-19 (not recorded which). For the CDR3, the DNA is TGTGCCAGCAGTTTTAGACAAGCCACAGATACGCAGTATTTT. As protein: CASSFRQATDTQYF.